This entry is about one T cell receptor beta chain. The sample originates from a study of patients and donors after allogeneic stem cell transplantation. Each CDR3 protein gets one entry after TCRdb re-called the RT-PCR reads with MiXCR. The sample has 390,000 or so distinct CDR3 sequences, 16% seen once; the top ten hold less than 9.5%. The CDR3 runs 14 residues. Trimming stripped 0 bases from V and 6 bases from J, with 9 bases between. Germline V gene data show CDR1 as DFQATT and CDR2 as SNEGSKA (reference sequence). Sequenced sample: blood, either unsorted or a sorted T cell fraction (not recorded which). The rearrangement joins TRBV20-1 to TRBJ1-6; D is ambiguous. The TCR sequence derives from a human donor who was either an allogeneic HSCT recipient or a stem cell or donor lymphocyte infusion donor (not recorded which). It is not recorded whose cells these are; they may come from a transplant donor. The CDR3, as DNA: TGCAGTGCTAGAGAGGCAGCAGTTAATTCACCCCTCCACTTT. Translating gives CSAREAAVNSPLHF.